These 8 T cell receptor beta chains share one sample of origin, sequenced in a study of T cell repertoires in cytomegalovirus infection. These receptors lack a known antigen. TCRdb called the reads again in MiXCR, with one record for every CDR3 protein. Of about 52,000 distinct CDR3 sequences detected, about 19% appear once; the ten largest clones hold just under 80%. Sequenced material: CD8+ T cells from cultured PBMCs, taken from culture after CMV antigen stimulation. These receptors came from a human donor in good health (CMV status not recorded). Some clones in this sample may be carry-over from other donors' samples.

The rearrangement links TRBV4-3 to TRBJ1-1; D not certain. Trimming shortened V by 2 bases and J by 0 bases, and 7 bases separated the two germline ends. The CDR3 spans 14 residues. The germline gives CDR1 LGHNA, CDR2 YSLEER. The CDR3 sequence is CASSQTQMNTEAFF. DNA for the CDR3: TGCGCCAGCAGCCAAACCCAAATGAACACTGAAGCTTTCTTT.

Only a few counts were recorded for this clonotype. The rearrangement links TRBV6-2 or TRBV6-3 to TRBJ1-1; the D gene is possibly TRBD1 (5 bases). V was cut by 7 bases and J by 4 bases, with 13 bases left in between. This CDR3 comprises 13 residues. Germline CDR1 is MNHEY and CDR2 is SVGEGT. The CDR3 DNA reads TGTGCCAGCACCCGGGGGTTGCTCACTGAAGCTTTCTTT. Translating gives CASTRGLLTEAFF.

This clonotype was observed a few times. The chain is built from TRBV24-1 and TRBJ2-3, with D possibly being TRBD1 (5 bases). CDR1 is KGHDR, CDR2 SFDVKD, per germline. The CDR3 consists of 15 residues. Trimming stripped 4 bases from V and 0 bases from J, with 10 bases between. This CDR3 reads CATSEPTDSTDTQYF. In DNA, the CDR3 is TGTGCCACCAGTGAACCGACAGATAGCACAGATACGCAGTATTTT.

The chain joins TRBV7-2 to TRBJ1-5; D gene ambiguous. Between the trimmed V and J ends, which lost 3 bases and 1 base, there was a span of 7 bases. CDR1 is SGHTA and CDR2 is FQGNSA in the germline V gene. CDR3 length equals 14 residues. The chain's CDR3 is CASSLLGSNQPQHF. CDR3 in DNA: TGTGCCAGCAGCTTGCTGGGAAGCAATCAGCCCCAGCATTTT.

The sample holds a few counts of this clonotype. The V and J genes are TRBV12-3 or TRBV12-4 and TRBJ1-1, with no clear D. Trimming shortened V by 1 base and J by 6 bases, and 3 bases separated the two germline ends. This CDR3 has 11 residues. The CDR3 coding sequence is TGTGCCAGCAGTTTAGGACCTGAAGCTTTCTTT. Protein sequence: CASSLGPEAFF.

The rearrangement joins TRBV12-3 or TRBV12-4 to TRBJ2-4, with D possibly TRBD2 on 5 matching bases. The CDR3 covers 14 residues. Trimming removed 3 bases at V and 9 bases at J, with 15 bases between. Here the CDR3 DNA reads TGTGCCAGCAGTTTGGAGCTGTCCGGGGTCATTCAGTACTTC. This sequence encodes CASSLELSGVIQYF.

This sequence joins TRBV15 and TRBJ2-7; 11 bases agree with TRBD1. This CDR3 has 16 residues. Per germline, CDR1 LNHNV and CDR2 YYDKDF (reference sequence). The J segment lost 4 bases and the V segment lost 0 bases, leaving 5 bases of the junction unmatched. The CDR3 DNA is TGTGCCACCAGCAGAGATTTGGGACAGGGGGTATACGAGCAGTACTTC. This codes for CATSRDLGQGVYEQYF.

CDR3 residues: CASSFVGGPTEAFF. For the CDR3, the DNA is TGTGCCAGCAGCTTTGTCGGGGGACCCACTGAAGCTTTCTTT. The genes are TRBV7-2 and TRBJ1-1; the D gene is possibly TRBD1 (5 bases). V lost 3 bases to trimming and J lost 4 bases, with 12 bases between them. CDR1 SGHTA and CDR2 FQGNSA come from the germline V gene. This CDR3 is 14 amino acids long.